The clone carrying this TCR beta chain was seen a handful of times. TCRdb reanalysed the PCR reads using MiXCR and keeps one entry per CDR3 protein. Of more than 450,000 distinct CDR3 sequences in the sample, about 22% are singletons; the top ten hold 0.65% to 0.95%. Researchers sorted naive CD8 T cells as cells that were CD8+CD4-CCR7+CD45RA+. This sample is drawn from a study of molecular identifiers for immune sequencing clone quantification. J lost 5 bases, V lost 4 bases, and 6 bases had no gene match. The CDR3 sequence is 15 residues long. CDR1 is SGHTS and CDR2 is YDEGEE in the germline V gene. The receptor's source is a human donor in good health. Some libraries in this study had Jurkat cell RNA spiked in. The sequencing sample was made of naive CD8+ T cells from blood, with Jurkat cell RNA spiked in. Subset reported: FACS-sorted CD8+CD4-CCR7+CD45RA+ naive T cells. This rearrangement joins TRBV5-8 to TRBJ2-7; 13 nucleotides align to TRBD2. CDR3 nucleotide sequence: TGTGCCAGCAGCCCAGGGACTAGCGGGGACAACGAGCAGTACTTC. As protein: CASSPGTSGDNEQYF. The full variable domain, its missing parts supplied by reference TRBV5-8 and TRBJ2-7, is EAGVTQSPTHLIKTRGQQATLRCSPISGHTSVYWYQQALGLGLQFLLWYDEGEERNRGNFPPRFSGRQFPNYSSELNVNALELEDSALYLCASSPGTSGDNEQYFGPGTRLTVT.